This TCR beta chain originates from a study of T-cell reconstitution after alpha-beta-depleted transplantation in children. The authors prepared the TCRbeta library with unique molecular identifiers. TCRdb used MiXCR to reprocess the PCR reads, holding one entry per CDR3 protein. Of 500,000 or so distinct CDR3 sequences in the sample, around a third were seen once. In germline, CDR1 is KGHSH, CDR2 LQKENI. This CDR3 region has 15 residues. V was pared by 2 bases and J by 1 base, with 8 bases between. The source material was PBMCs from the stem cell graft donor, sampled from the stem cell graft. This clonotype originated in a human donor who donated a stem cell graft to a child with aplastic anemia. The rearrangement uses TRBV18 and TRBJ2-2, with no clear D. CDR3 nucleotide sequence: TGTGCCAGCTCACCATGGGTCGAGAACACCGGGGAGCTGTTTTTT. Protein product: CASSPWVENTGELFF.